A single sample gave rise to the 27 T cell receptor beta chains below, sequenced in a study of control samples from healthy donors and cancer patients. Assay: immunoSEQ multiplex PCR; the TCRdb copy retains only in-frame clones and omits some. This table has about 54,000 clones, 95% to 97% appearing once. Sequenced input: blood. These receptors all come from a woman aged 25 to 39 in good health.

The chain uses TRBV18 and TRBJ1-1, with D unresolved. The germline V gene encodes CDR1 KGHSH and CDR2 LQKENI. The V end lost 2 bases, the J end lost 1 base, and 11 bases lay between the germline ends. CDR3 length equals 15 residues. CDR3 nucleotide sequence: TGTGCCAGCTCACCAAGGACGGGTGAGAACACTGAAGCTTTCTTT. It yields the protein CASSPRTGENTEAFF.

This sequence joins TRBV27 and TRBJ2-1; TRBD2 agrees at 8 bases. Germline V gene sequence: CDR1 MNHEY, CDR2 SMNVEV (reference sequence). The ends lost 2 bases at V and 0 bases at J; junction bases unmatched: 6. This CDR3 comprises 17 residues. Here the CDR3 reads CASSLAGGPHSYNEQFF. The CDR3 DNA reads TGTGCCAGCAGTTTAGCGGGAGGACCCCACTCCTACAATGAGCAGTTCTTC.

The CDR3 is CATSRALNEKLFF. For the CDR3, the DNA is TGTGCCACCAGCAGAGCGCTGAATGAAAAACTGTTTTTT. V and J are TRBV15 and TRBJ1-4; D is undetermined. Germline CDR1 and CDR2: LNHNV and YYDKDF (reference sequence). The V end was cut by 1 base, the J end by 5 bases, with 5 bases between. The CDR3 runs 13 residues.

The rearrangement joins TRBV6-5 to TRBJ2-7, with TRBD2 matching over 12 bases. V shed 6 bases and J 2 bases; nucleotides not matched to a gene: 5. The CDR3 is 15 amino acids. The germline gives CDR1 MNHEY, CDR2 SVGAGI. CDR3 bases: TGTGCCAGCAGCCCCCTAGCGGGAGGGACCTACGAGCAGTACTTC. This sequence encodes CASSPLAGGTYEQYF.

The chain uses TRBV6-1 and TRBJ1-4; unclear D gene. The ends were cut back, 2 bases at V and 0 bases at J, with 19 bases in the middle. Germline loops: CDR1 MNHNS, CDR2 SASEGT. The CDR3 spans 19 residues. Written as DNA, the CDR3 is TGTGCCAGCAGTGAACGTGTAGCCAGGTTGATCGCAACTAATGAAAAACTGTTTTTT. This sequence encodes CASSERVARLIATNEKLFF.

This clone appeared a single time. The rearrangement uses TRBV24-1 and TRBJ2-1; 8 bases are a match to TRBD2. This CDR3 is 15 amino acids long. Germline CDR1 and CDR2: KGHDR and SFDVKD. The V and J ends lost 9 bases and 3 bases, in that order; junction bases with no gene match: 9. The CDR3 is CATAPGTSIYNEQFF. CDR3 sequence (DNA): TGTGCCACCGCACCGGGGACTAGTATCTACAATGAGCAGTTCTTC.

CDR3 bases: TGTGCCAGCAGCTCCCGGACAGGAGATAGCAATCAGCCCCAGCATTTT. Its translation is CASSSRTGDSNQPQHF. The V gene is TRBV7-2, the J gene TRBJ1-5, with 7 bases fitting TRBD1. V lost 4 bases to trimming and J lost 0 bases; unmatched junction nucleotides: 6. Germline lookup yields CDR1 SGHTA and CDR2 FQGNSA. The CDR3 contains 16 residues.

The chain combines TRBV28 with TRBJ1-5, with a weak D call TRBD1 (5 bases). The CDR3 runs to 14 residues. CDR1 and CDR2 from the germline V gene are MDHEN and SYDVKM. V lost 3 bases and J lost 2, with 8 bases in between. The CDR3 DNA is TGTGCCAGCAGTTTGGGAGGGGGCAATCAGCCCCAGCATTTT. It translates to CASSLGGGNQPQHF.

This chain joins TRBV7-2 and TRBJ2-3; no clear D. Trimming stripped 2 bases from V and 4 bases from J, with 4 bases between. The germline gives CDR1 SGHTA, CDR2 FQGNSA. The CDR3 loop spans 12 amino acids. The CDR3 sequence: CASSLRADTQYF. The CDR3 coding sequence is TGTGCCAGCAGCTTAAGAGCAGATACGCAGTATTTT.

This clone qualifies as medium-sized (0.01 to 0.1%). J is TRBJ1-1 and V is TRBV28; 7 bases are shared with TRBD1. Germline V gene sequence: CDR1 MDHEN, CDR2 SYDVKM. The junction had 1 base not matched to a gene; V was cut back by 3 bases and J by 3 bases. The CDR3 is made up of 13 amino acids. This CDR3 reads CASSFDRDTEAFF. In DNA, the CDR3 is TGTGCCAGCAGTTTTGACAGGGACACTGAAGCTTTCTTT.

V is TRBV6-6 and J is TRBJ2-5, with 7 nucleotides matching TRBD2. The J segment lost 2 bases and the V segment lost 4 bases, leaving 4 bases of the junction unmatched. Germline V gene lookup returns CDR1 MNHNY and CDR2 SVGAGI (reference sequence). The CDR3 has 14 residues. The DNA of the CDR3 is TGTGCCAGCAGTTCCCCGGGGGGTCAAGAGACCCAGTACTTC. It yields the protein CASSSPGGQETQYF.

The chain links TRBV29-1 to TRBJ2-7, with D unresolved. CDR3 length equals 12 residues. From germline, CDR1 is SQVTM and CDR2 ANQGSEA. V was clipped by 6 bases and J by 2 bases, with 11 bases between them. CDR3 in DNA: TGCAGCGTCATATCGGTAGCCTACGAGCAGTACTTC. This encodes CSVISVAYEQYF.

The chain carries TRBV29-1 and TRBJ2-3; no clear D gene. This CDR3 region has 14 residues. Trimming stripped 6 bases from V and 0 bases from J, with 13 bases between. Germline CDR1 SQVTM, CDR2 ANQGSEA. Here the CDR3 DNA reads TGCAGCGTGATTTACGTAGCTAGCACAGATACGCAGTATTTT. It codes for CSVIYVASTDTQYF.

In this sample, this clone turned up once. The gene calls are TRBV11-2 and TRBJ2-3, with no clear D. The CDR3 consists of 12 residues. Germline CDR1 is SGHAT and CDR2 is FQNNGV. V lost 5 bases and J 0 bases, leaving 3 bases between the germline ends. Written as DNA, the CDR3 is TGTGCCAGCAGCCCCAGCACAGATACGCAGTATTTT. This encodes CASSPSTDTQYF.

The chain recombines TRBV6-9 with TRBJ2-7, with a tentative D call TRBD1 (6 bases). This CDR3 is built from 14 residues. Germline V lookup: CDR1 MNHGY, CDR2 SVAAGI. V lost 3 bases and J 4 bases, leaving 13 bases between the germline ends. Written as DNA, the CDR3 is TGTGCCAGCAGTTACCCGGGACAACTATACGAGCAGTACTTC. This encodes CASSYPGQLYEQYF.

The chain's CDR3 is CASSPGQFSNQPQHF. The CDR3 DNA reads as TGTGCCAGCAGTCCGGGACAGTTTAGCAATCAGCCCCAGCATTTT. The chain has TRBV28 and TRBJ1-5, with 7 nucleotides matching TRBD1. The trim removed 5 bases at V and 0 bases at J, leaving 4 bases unmatched. Per the germline V gene, CDR1 is MDHEN and CDR2 is SYDVKM. This CDR3 has 15 residues. The full variable domain, rest sourced from reference TRBV28 and TRBJ1-5, is DVKVTQSSRYLVKRTGEKVFLECVQDMDHENMFWYRQDPGLGLRLIYFSYDVKMKEKGDIPEGYSVSREKKERFSLILESASTNQTSMYLCASSPGQFSNQPQHFGDGTRLSIL.

The rearrangement links TRBV6-5 to TRBJ1-6, with TRBD1 as a possible D gene (6 bases). V lost 5 bases to trimming and J lost 6 bases, with 11 bases between them. The CDR3 is 14 amino acids. CDR1 is MNHEY, CDR2 SVGAGI, per germline. The CDR3 region is CASSRGQPNSPLHF. In DNA, the CDR3 is TGTGCCAGCAGTAGAGGACAGCCTAATTCACCCCTCCACTTT.

The J gene is TRBJ2-4, the V gene TRBV28, with D possibly TRBD2 on 6 matching bases. The germline CDR1 and CDR2 sequences are MDHEN and SYDVKM. The CDR3 is 14 residues long. Trimming took 4 bases from V and 9 from J, leaving 16 bases between them. CDR3 bases: TGTGCCAGCAGTTCAAGACTAGTTTCGGGCATTCAGTACTTC. This sequence encodes CASSSRLVSGIQYF.

The chain is built from TRBV20-1 and TRBJ1-3, with 8 positions matching TRBD1. The CDR3 spans 19 residues. V lost 3 bases, J lost 5 bases, and 21 bases stayed unmatched. Germline values: CDR1 DFQATT, CDR2 SNEGSKA (reference sequence). Here the CDR3 reads CSASPRLVTGGRSRNTIYF. Written as DNA, the CDR3 is TGCAGTGCTAGTCCGAGACTTGTCACAGGGGGGCGCAGCCGAAACACCATATATTTT.

A remark on this clone: Additional DNA sequences in this sample encode the identical CDR3. The chain carries TRBV27 and TRBJ1-1; D unresolved. Germline CDR1 MNHEY, CDR2 SMNVEV (reference sequence). The CDR3 extends over 15 amino acids. Trimming shortened V by 0 bases and J by 0 bases, and 8 bases separated the two germline ends. CDR3 in amino acids: CASSLSRGLNTEAFF. The CDR3 DNA follows: TGTGCCAGCAGTTTATCTCGAGGGCTGAACACTGAAGCTTTCTTT.

The V call is TRBV30, the J call TRBJ1-4; TRBD1 might be the D (5 bases). The germline CDR1 and CDR2 sequences are GTSNPN and SVGIG (reference sequence). Trimming left V 2 bases short and J 5 bases short, with 9 bases between. The CDR3 covers 13 residues. The CDR3, as DNA: TGTGCCTGGAGTTGGGGCGGGAATGAAAAACTGTTTTTT. Translation gives CAWSWGGNEKLFF.

J is TRBJ2-2 and V is TRBV7-6; weak D call: TRBD2 (5 bases). In germline, CDR1 is SGHVS, CDR2 FNYEAQ. The CDR3 covers 15 residues. With 4 bases removed from V and 4 bases from J, the gap between germline ends came to 13 bases. CDR3 in DNA: TGTGCCAGCAGCTCGTCCGCGAGCGGCACCGGGGAGCTGTTTTTT. This gives the protein CASSSSASGTGELFF.

V and J are TRBV6-1 and TRBJ1-6; D is uncertain. The CDR3 totals 16 residues. V dropped 1 base and J dropped 9 bases, with 16 bases sitting between them. Germline CDR1 MNHNS, CDR2 SASEGT. DNA for the CDR3: TGTGCCAGCAGTGAAGTACGACAAAGCCAATTTTCACCCCTCCACTTT. This codes for CASSEVRQSQFSPLHF.

The CDR3 sequence is CAWSTGVLPDTQYF. CDR3 bases: TGTGCCTGGAGTACGGGAGTTTTGCCAGATACGCAGTATTTT. This sequence joins TRBV30 and TRBJ2-3, with TRBD2 as a possible D gene (6 bases). Trimming left V 2 bases short and J 4 bases short, with 13 bases between. This CDR3 has 14 residues. Per germline, CDR1 GTSNPN and CDR2 SVGIG (reference sequence).

Note on this clone: One end of the junction is discordant with germline, which a read error may explain. The chain uses TRBV5-1 and TRBJ2-2; D could derive from TRBD1 or TRBD2 (5 bases each). The CDR3 loop spans 16 amino acids. Germline V gene data show CDR1 as SGHRS and CDR2 as YFSETQ. In nucleotides, the CDR3 is TGCGCCAGCAGCTTGGCCGTGGCAGGGACCGACCGGGGAGCTGTTTTT. Translation: CASSLAVAGTDRGAVF.

The chain has TRBV20-1 and TRBJ1-1; no firm D call. Trimming cost V 4 bases and J 8 bases, with 8 bases left between them. Germline loops: CDR1 DFQATT, CDR2 SNEGSKA (reference sequence). The CDR3 runs 10 residues. DNA for the CDR3: TGCAGTGCTACGGCGGAAGAAGCTTTCTTT. Protein sequence: CSATAEEAFF.

The rearrangement uses TRBV3-1 (or the pseudogene TRBV3-2) and TRBJ2-7, with D perhaps matching TRBD1 (5 bases). The germline CDR1 and CDR2 sequences are LGHDT and YNNKEL (reference sequence). This CDR3 region has 15 residues. The V end lost 0 bases, the J end lost 3 bases, and 12 bases lay between the germline ends. Written as DNA, the CDR3 is TGTGCCAGCAGCCAAGATCTAGGGGTAGGCTACGAGCAGTACTTC. It specifies CASSQDLGVGYEQYF.